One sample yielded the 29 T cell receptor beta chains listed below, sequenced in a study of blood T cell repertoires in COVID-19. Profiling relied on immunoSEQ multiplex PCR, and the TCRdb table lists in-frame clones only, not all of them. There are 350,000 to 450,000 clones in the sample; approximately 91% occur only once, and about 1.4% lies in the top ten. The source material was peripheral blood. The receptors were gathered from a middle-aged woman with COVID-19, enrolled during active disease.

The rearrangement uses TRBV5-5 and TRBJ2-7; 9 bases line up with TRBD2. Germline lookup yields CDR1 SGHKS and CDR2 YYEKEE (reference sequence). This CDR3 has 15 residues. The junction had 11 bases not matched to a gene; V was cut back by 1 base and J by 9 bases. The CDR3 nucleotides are TGTGCCAGCAGCTTGCGGCTAGCGGGGACCGGGGGGCAGTACTTC. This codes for CASSLRLAGTGGQYF.

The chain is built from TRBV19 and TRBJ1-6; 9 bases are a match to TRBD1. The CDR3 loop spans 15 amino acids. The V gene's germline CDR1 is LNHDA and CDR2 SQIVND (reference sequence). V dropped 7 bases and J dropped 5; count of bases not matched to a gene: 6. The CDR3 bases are TGTGCCAGTAAACCGGGACAGGGCCATAATTCACCCCTCCACTTT. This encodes CASKPGQGHNSPLHF.

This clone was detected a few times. The CDR3 DNA reads TGTGCCAGCAGCCCCTTGGGACTAGCGGGGGTCACAGATACGCAGTATTTT. It specifies CASSPLGLAGVTDTQYF. The rearrangement joins TRBV7-2 to TRBJ2-3; TRBD2 aligns across 14 bases. The V and J ends lost 5 bases and 2 bases, in that order; junction bases with no gene match: 6. The CDR3 runs 17 residues. CDR1 and CDR2 from the germline V gene are SGHTA and FQGNSA.

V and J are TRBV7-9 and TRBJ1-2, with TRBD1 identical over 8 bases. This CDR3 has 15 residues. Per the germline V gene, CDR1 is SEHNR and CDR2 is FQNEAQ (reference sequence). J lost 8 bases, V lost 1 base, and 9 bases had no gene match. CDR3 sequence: CASSLGDRPPVGYTF. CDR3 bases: TGTGCCAGCAGCTTAGGGGACAGGCCGCCCGTGGGCTACACCTTC.

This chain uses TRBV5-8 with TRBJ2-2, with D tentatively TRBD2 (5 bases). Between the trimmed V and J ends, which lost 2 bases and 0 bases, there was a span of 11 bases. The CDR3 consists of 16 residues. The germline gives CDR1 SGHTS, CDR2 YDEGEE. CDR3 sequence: CASSLRLAANTGELFF. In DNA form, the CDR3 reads TGTGCCAGCAGCTTACGGCTAGCCGCGAACACCGGGGAGCTGTTTTTT.

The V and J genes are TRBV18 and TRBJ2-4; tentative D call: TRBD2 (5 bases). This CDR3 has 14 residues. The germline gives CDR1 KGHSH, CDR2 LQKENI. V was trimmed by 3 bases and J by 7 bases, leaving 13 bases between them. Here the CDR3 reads CASSPGGSGNIQYF. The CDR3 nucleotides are TGTGCCAGCTCACCCGGAGGATCGGGGAACATTCAGTACTTC.

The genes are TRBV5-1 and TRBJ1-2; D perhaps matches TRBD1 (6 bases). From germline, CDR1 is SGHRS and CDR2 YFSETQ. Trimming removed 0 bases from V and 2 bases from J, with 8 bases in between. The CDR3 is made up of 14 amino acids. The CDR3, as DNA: TGCGCCAGCAGCTTGGACAGGGTAAACTATGGCTACACCTTC. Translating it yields CASSLDRVNYGYTF.

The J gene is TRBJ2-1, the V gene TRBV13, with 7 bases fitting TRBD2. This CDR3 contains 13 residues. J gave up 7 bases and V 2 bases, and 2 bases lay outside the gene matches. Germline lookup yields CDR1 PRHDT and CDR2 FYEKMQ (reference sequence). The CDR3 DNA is TGTGCCAGCAGCTTAAGGGAGGGAAATGAGCAGTTCTTC. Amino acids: CASSLREGNEQFF.

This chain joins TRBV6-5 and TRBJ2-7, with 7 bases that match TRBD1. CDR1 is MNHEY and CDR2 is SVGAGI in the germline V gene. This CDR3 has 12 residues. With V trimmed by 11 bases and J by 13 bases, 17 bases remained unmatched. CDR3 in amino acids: CASQGDQTLTYF. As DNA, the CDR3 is TGTGCCTCGCAGGGGGACCAGACCTTAACCTACTTC.

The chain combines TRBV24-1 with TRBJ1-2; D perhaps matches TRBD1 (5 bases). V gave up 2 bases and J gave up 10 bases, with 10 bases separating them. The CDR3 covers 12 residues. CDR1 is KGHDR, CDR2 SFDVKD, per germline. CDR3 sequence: CATSDSTETYTF. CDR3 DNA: TGTGCCACCAGTGATTCGACAGAAACCTACACCTTC.

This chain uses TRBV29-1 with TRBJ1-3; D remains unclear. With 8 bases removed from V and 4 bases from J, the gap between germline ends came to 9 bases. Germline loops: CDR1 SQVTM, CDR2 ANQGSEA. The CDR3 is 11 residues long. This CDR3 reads CSIRQGNTIYF. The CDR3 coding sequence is TGCAGCATCCGACAAGGAAACACCATATATTTT.

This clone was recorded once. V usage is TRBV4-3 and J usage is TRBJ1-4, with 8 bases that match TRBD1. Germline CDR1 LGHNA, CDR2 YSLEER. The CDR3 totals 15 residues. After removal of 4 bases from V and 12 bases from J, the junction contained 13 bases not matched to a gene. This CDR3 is CASSRGQTGVGELFF. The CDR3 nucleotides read TGCGCCAGCAGCCGAGGCCAGACAGGGGTGGGGGAACTGTTTTTT.

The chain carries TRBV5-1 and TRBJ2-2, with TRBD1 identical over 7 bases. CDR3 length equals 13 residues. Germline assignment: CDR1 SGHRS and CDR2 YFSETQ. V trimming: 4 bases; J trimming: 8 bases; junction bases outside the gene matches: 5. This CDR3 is CASSLETGGELFF. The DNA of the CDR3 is TGCGCCAGCAGCCTAGAGACAGGGGGGGAGCTGTTTTTT. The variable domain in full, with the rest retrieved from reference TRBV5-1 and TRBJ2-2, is KAGVTQTPRYLIKTRGQQVTLSCSPISGHRSVSWYQQTPGQGLQFLFEYFSETQRNKGNFPGRFSGRQFSNSRSEMNVSTLELGDSALYLCASSLETGGELFFGEGSRLTVL.

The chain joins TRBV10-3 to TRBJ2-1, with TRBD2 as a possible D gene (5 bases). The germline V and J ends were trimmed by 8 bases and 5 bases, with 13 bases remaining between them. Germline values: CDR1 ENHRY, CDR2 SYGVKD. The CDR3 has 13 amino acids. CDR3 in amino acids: CAIAEGLNNEQFF. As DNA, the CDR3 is TGTGCCATCGCAGAGGGCCTAAACAATGAGCAGTTCTTC.

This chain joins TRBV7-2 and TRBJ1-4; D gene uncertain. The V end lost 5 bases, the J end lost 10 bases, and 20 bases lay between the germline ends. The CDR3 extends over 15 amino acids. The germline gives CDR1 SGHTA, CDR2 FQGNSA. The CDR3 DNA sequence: TGTGCCAGCAGCACCCGTACTGCCCCCCTTGTAAAACTGTTTTTT. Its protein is CASSTRTAPLVKLFF.

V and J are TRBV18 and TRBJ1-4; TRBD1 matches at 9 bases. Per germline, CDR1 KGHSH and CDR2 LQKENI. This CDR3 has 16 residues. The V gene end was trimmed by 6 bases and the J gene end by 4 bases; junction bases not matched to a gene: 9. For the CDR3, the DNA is TGTGCCAGCTCTCCGGGACAGGGCTTTATTAATGAAAAACTGTTTTTT. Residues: CASSPGQGFINEKLFF.

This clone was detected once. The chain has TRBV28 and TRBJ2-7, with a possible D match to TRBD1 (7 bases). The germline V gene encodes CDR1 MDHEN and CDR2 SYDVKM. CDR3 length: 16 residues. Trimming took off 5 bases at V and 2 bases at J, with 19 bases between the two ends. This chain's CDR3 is CASSPGDSQGPYEQYF. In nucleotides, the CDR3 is TGTGCCAGCAGTCCGGGGGACAGTCAGGGCCCCTACGAGCAGTACTTC.

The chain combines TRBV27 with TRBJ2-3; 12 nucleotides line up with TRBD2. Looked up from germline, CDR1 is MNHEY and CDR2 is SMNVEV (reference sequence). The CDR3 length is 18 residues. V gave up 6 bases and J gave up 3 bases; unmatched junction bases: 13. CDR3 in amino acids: CASRGRRTSGAITDTQYF. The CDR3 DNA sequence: TGTGCCAGCAGAGGACGGCGGACTAGCGGGGCTATAACAGATACGCAGTATTTT.

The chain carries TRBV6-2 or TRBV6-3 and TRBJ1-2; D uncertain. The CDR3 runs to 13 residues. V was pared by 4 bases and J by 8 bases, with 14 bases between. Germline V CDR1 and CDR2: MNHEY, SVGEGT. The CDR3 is CASSSRAPGGYTF. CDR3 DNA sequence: TGTGCCAGCAGTTCTCGGGCCCCGGGGGGCTACACCTTC.

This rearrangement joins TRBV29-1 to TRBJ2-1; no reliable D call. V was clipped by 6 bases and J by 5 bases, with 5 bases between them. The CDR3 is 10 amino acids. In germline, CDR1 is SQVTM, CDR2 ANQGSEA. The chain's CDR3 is CSVENNEQFF. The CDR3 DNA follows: TGCAGCGTAGAGAACAATGAGCAGTTCTTC.

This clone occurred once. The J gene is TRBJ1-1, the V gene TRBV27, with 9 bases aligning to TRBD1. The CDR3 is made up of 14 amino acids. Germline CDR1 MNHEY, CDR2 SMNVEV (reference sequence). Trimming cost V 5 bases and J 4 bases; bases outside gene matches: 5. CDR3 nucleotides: TGTGCCAGCAGTGGACAGGGGATTGGCACTGAAGCTTTCTTT. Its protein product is CASSGQGIGTEAFF.

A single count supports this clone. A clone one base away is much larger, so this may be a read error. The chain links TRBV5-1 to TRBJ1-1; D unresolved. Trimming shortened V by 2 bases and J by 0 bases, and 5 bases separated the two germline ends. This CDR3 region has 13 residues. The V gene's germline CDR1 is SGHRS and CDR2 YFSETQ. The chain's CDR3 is CASSFQVNTEAFF. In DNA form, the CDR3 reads TGCGCCAGCAGCTTCCAGGTGAACACTGAAGCTTTCTTT.

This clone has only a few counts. CDR3 nucleotides: TGTGCCAGCTCACCACTTGAGGGCACAGATACGCAGTATTTT. Amino acid sequence: CASSPLEGTDTQYF. The rearrangement joins TRBV18 to TRBJ2-3; D gene unclear. CDR3 size: 14 residues. Germline CDR1 reads KGHSH; CDR2 reads LQKENI. Trimming cost V 1 base and J 1 base, with 6 bases left between them.

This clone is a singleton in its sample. CDR3 protein: CASSHNRQGFADTQYF. Here the CDR3 DNA reads TGTGCCAGCAGTCACAACCGACAGGGCTTCGCAGATACGCAGTATTTT. The chain has TRBV6-2 or TRBV6-3 and TRBJ2-3; 7 bases are shared with TRBD1. The CDR3 covers 16 residues. V lost 5 bases to trimming and J lost 4 bases; unmatched junction nucleotides: 12. From germline, CDR1 is MNHEY and CDR2 SVGEGT.

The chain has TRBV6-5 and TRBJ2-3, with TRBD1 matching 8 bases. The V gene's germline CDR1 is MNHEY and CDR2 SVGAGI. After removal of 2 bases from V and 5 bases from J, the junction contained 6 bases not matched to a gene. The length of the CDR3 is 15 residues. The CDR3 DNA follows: TGTGCCAGCAGTTACCGACAGGGGAATGAAGATACGCAGTATTTT. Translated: CASSYRQGNEDTQYF.

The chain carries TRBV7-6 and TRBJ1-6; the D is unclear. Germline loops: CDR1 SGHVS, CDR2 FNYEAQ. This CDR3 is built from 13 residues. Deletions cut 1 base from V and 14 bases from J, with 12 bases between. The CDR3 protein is CASSLGPEEALHF. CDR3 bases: TGTGCCAGCAGCTTAGGTCCTGAGGAGGCCCTCCACTTT.

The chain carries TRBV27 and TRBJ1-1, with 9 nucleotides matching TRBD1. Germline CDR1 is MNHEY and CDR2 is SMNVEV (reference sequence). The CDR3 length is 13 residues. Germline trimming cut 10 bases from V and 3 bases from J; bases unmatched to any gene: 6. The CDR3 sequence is CATGTGPHTEAFF. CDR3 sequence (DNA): TGTGCCACAGGGACAGGGCCCCACACTGAAGCTTTCTTT.

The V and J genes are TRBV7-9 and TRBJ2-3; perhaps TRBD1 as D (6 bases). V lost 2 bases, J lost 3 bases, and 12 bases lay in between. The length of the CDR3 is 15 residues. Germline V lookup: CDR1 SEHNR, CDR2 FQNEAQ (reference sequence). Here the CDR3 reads CASSLLRGVTDTQYF. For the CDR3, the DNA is TGTGCCAGCAGCTTACTCAGGGGTGTAACAGATACGCAGTATTTT.

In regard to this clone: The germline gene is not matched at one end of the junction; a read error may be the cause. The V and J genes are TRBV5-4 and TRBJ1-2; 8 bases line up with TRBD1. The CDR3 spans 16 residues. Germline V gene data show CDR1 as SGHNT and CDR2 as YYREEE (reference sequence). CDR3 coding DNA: TGTGCCAGCACCTTGAATATCGCAGGGGGCAACTATGGCTACACCTTC. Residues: CASTLNIAGGNYGYTF.